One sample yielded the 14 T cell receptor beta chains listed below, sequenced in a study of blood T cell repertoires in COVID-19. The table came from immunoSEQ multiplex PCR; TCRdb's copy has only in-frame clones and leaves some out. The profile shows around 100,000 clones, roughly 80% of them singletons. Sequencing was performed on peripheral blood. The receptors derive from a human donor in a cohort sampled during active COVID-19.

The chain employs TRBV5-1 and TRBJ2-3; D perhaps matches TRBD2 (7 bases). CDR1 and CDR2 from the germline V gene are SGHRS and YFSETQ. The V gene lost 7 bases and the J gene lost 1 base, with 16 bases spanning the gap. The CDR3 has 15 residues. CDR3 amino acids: CASLPGGHRTDTQYF. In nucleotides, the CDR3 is TGCGCCAGCCTCCCCGGGGGGCATCGCACAGATACGCAGTATTTT.

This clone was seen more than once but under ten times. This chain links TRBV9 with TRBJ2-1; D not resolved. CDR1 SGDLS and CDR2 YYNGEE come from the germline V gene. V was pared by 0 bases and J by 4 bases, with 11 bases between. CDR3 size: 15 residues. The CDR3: CASSVDPRRYNEQFF. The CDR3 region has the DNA TGTGCCAGCAGCGTAGACCCCCGTCGGTACAATGAGCAGTTCTTC.

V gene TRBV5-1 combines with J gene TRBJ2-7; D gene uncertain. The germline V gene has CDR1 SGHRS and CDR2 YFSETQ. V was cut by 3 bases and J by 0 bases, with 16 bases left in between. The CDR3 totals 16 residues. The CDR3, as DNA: TGCGCCAGCAGCTCCCTCGCAGGCTTGGTCTCCTACGAGCAGTACTTC. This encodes CASSSLAGLVSYEQYF.

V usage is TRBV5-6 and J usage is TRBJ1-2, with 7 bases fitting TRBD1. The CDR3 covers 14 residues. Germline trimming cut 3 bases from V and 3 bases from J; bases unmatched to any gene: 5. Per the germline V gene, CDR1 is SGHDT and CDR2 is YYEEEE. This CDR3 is CASSWGRGDYGYTF. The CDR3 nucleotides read TGTGCCAGCAGCTGGGGCAGGGGGGACTATGGCTACACCTTC.

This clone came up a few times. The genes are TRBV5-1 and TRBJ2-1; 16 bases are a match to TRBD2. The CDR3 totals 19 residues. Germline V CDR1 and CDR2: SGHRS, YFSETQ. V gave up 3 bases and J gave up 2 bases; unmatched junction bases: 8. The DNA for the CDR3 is TGCGCCAGCAGCTCAACCGGGACTAGCGGGGGGGCAACCTACAATGAGCAGTTCTTC. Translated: CASSSTGTSGGATYNEQFF.

This CDR3 reads CASSVLTVNTEAFF. The CDR3 bases are TGTGCCAGCAGCGTCCTAACAGTGAACACTGAAGCTTTCTTT. The V call is TRBV2, the J call TRBJ1-1; D remains ambiguous. The CDR3 is 14 amino acids. Germline V gives CDR1 SNHLY, CDR2 FYNNEI. The V end lost 6 bases, the J end lost 0 bases, and 11 bases lay between the germline ends.

CDR3 in amino acids: CASSLWPSGGYEQFF. Written as DNA, the CDR3 is TGTGCCAGCAGCTTATGGCCTAGCGGGGGTTATGAGCAGTTCTTC. This chain connects TRBV7-9 to TRBJ2-1; 10 bases align to TRBD2. Germline CDR1 SEHNR, CDR2 FQNEAQ (reference sequence). The CDR3 consists of 15 residues. After removal of 2 bases from V and 8 bases from J, the junction contained 6 bases not matched to a gene. Variable domain in full (rest from reference TRBV7-9 and TRBJ2-1): DTGVSQNPRHKITKRGQNVTFRCDPISEHNRLYWYRQTLGQGPEFLTYFQNEAQLEKSRLLSDRFSAERPKGSFSTLEIQRTEQGDSAMYLCASSLWPSGGYEQFFGPGTRLTVL.

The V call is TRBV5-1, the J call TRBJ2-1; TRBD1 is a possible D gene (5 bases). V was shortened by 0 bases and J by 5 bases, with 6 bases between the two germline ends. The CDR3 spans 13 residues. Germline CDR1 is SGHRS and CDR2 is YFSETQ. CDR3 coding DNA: TGCGCCAGCAGCTTGGTACAGGACAATGAGCAGTTCTTC. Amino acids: CASSLVQDNEQFF. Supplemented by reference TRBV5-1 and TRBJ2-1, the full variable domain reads KAGVTQTPRYLIKTRGQQVTLSCSPISGHRSVSWYQQTPGQGLQFLFEYFSETQRNKGNFPGRFSGRQFSNSRSEMNVSTLELGDSALYLCASSLVQDNEQFFGPGTRLTVL.

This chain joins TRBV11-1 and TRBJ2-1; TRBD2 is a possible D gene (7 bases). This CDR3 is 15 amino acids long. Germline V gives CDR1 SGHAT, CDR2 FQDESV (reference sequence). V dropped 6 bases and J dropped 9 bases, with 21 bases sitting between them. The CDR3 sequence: CASRYRAEGGGEQFF. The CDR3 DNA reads TGTGCCAGCAGGTACCGGGCCGAGGGGGGGGGTGAGCAGTTCTTC.

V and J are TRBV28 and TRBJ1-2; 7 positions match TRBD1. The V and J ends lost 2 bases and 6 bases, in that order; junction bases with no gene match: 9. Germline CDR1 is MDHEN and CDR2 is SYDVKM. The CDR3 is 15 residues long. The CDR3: CASSLADRVQNGYTF. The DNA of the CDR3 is TGTGCCAGCAGTTTAGCCGACAGGGTTCAGAATGGCTACACCTTC.

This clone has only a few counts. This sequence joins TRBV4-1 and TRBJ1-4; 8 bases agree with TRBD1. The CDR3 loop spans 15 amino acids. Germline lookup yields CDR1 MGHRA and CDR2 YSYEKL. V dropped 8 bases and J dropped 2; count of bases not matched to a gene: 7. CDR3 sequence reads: CASRLDRATNEKLFF. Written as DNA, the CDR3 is TGCGCCAGCCGCTTGGACAGGGCTACTAATGAAAAACTGTTTTTT.

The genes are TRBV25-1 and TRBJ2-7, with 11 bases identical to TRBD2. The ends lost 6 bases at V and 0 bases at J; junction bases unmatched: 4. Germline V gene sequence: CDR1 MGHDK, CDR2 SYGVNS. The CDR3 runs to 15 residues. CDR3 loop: CASRSSGGSSYEQYF. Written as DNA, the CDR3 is TGTGCCAGCAGATCTAGCGGGGGGAGCTCCTACGAGCAGTACTTC.

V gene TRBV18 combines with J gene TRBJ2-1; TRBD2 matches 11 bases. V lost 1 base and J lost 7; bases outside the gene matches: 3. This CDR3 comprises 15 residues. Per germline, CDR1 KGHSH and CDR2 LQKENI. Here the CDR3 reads CASSPLAGGNNEQFF. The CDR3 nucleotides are TGTGCCAGCTCACCACTAGCGGGGGGGAATAATGAGCAGTTCTTC.

The CDR3 nucleotides are TGTGCCAGCAGCCAAGGGGGGGGAGCCCAGCATTTT. Amino acid sequence: CASSQGGGAQHF. J is TRBJ1-5 and V is TRBV4-2; a weak D match, TRBD1 (5 bases). Germline V gene data show CDR1 as LGHNA and CDR2 as YNFKEQ. The CDR3 loop spans 12 amino acids. The germline V and J ends were trimmed by 1 base and 11 bases, with 9 bases remaining between them.